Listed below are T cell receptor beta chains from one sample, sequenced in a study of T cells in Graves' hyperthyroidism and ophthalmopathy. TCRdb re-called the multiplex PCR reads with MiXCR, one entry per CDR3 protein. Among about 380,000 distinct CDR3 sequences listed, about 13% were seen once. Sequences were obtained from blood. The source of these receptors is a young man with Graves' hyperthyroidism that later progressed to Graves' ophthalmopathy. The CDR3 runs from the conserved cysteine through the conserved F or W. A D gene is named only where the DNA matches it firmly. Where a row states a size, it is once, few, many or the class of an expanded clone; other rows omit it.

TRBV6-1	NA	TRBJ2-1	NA	CASRDRRGSYNEQFF	TGTGCCAGCAGGGACCGTCGGGGGTCCTACAATGAGCAGTTCTTC
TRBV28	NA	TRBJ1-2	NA	CASGSGGYGYTF	TGTGCCAGCGGTTCTGGAGGCTATGGCTACACCTTC
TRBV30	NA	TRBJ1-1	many	CAWRQVNTEAFF	TGTGCCTGGAGGCAAGTGAACACTGAAGCTTTCTTT
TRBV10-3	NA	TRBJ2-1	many	CAISAAGGAGANNEQFF	TGTGCCATCAGTGCCGCGGGTGGCGCGGGGGCGAACAATGAGCAGTTCTTC
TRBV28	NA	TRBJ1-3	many	CASSLLHGSGNTIYF	TGTGCCAGCAGTTTATTACACGGCTCTGGAAACACCATATATTTT
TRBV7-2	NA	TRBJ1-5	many	CASSLLAGINQPQHF	TGTGCCAGCAGCTTACTGGCAGGCATCAATCAGCCCCAGCATTTT
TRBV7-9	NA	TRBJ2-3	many	CASSSPTESTDTQYF	TGTGCCAGCAGCTCCCCGACGGAAAGCACAGATACGCAGTATTTT
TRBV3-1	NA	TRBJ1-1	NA	CASSLFRDITNTEAFF	TGTGCCAGCAGCCTATTCCGGGACATAACGAACACTGAAGCTTTCTTT
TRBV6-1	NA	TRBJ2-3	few	CASSVQRSTDTQYF	TGTGCCAGCAGTGTACAGAGATCCACAGATACGCAGTATTTT
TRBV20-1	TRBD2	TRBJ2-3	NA	CSGTLAGAPGDTQYF	TGCAGTGGTACACTAGCGGGGGCCCCTGGAGATACGCAGTATTTT
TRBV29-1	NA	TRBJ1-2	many	CSVGSIRDGYTF	TGCAGCGTTGGCTCAATCCGGGACGGCTACACCTTC
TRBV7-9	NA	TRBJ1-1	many	CASGGMNTEAFF	TGTGCCAGTGGGGGGATGAACACTGAAGCTTTCTTT
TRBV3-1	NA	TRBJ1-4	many	CASSQDLGQPEKLFF	TGTGCCAGCAGCCAAGATCTGGGGCAGCCAGAAAAACTGTTTTTT
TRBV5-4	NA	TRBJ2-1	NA	CASSLGGVGRNEQFF	TGTGCCAGCAGCTTGGGGGGGGTCGGTAGGAATGAGCAGTTCTTC
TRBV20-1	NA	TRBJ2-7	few	CSAPATGAYHYEQYF	TGCAGTGCTCCTGCAACAGGAGCATACCACTACGAGCAGTACTTC
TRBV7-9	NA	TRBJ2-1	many	CASSLTDGFLSSYNEQFF	TGTGCCAGCAGCTTAACTGACGGCTTTTTGAGCTCCTACAATGAGCAGTTCTTC
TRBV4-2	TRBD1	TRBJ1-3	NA	CASSQRDRGPGNTIYF	TGTGCCAGCAGCCAGAGGGACAGGGGACCCGGAAACACCATATATTTT
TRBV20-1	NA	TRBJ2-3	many	CSARVLVTSTDTQYF	TGCAGTGCTAGAGTCTTGGTGACTAGCACAGATACGCAGTATTTT
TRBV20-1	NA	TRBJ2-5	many	CSARDLETQYF	TGCAGTGCTAGGGACCTGGAGACCCAGTACTTC
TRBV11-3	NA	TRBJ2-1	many	CASSQGNRAVSKQFF	TGTGCCAGCAGCCAGGGAAACAGGGCGGTTTCCAAGCAGTTCTTC
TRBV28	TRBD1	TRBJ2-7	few	CASSPWDRGNEQYF	TGTGCCAGCAGCCCCTGGGACAGGGGAAACGAGCAGTACTTC
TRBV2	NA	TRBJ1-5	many	CASSDLGGSNQPQHF	TGTGCCAGCAGTGATCTGGGAGGTAGCAATCAGCCCCAGCATTTT
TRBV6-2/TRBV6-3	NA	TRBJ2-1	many	CASSYSARTKSNEQFF	TGTGCCAGCAGTTACTCGGCCCGGACAAAAAGCAATGAGCAGTTCTTC
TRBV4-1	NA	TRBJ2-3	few	CASSQTGLTDTQYF	TGCGCCAGCAGCCAAACAGGACTCACAGATACGCAGTATTTT
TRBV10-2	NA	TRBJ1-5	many	CASSDSHSNQPQHF	TGCGCCAGCAGTGACAGCCATAGCAATCAGCCCCAGCATTTT
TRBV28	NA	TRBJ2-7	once	CASSIGPRGPGYEQYF	TGTGCCAGCAGTATAGGCCCCCGAGGGCCGGGCTACGAGCAGTACTTC
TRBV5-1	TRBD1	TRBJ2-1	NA	CASSLGDRGHNEQFF	TGCGCCAGCAGCTTGGGGGACAGGGGGCACAATGAGCAGTTCTTC
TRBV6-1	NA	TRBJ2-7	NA	CASRGHSSYEQYF	TGTGCCAGCAGAGGACACAGCTCCTACGAGCAGTACTTC
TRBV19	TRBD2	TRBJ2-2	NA	CASSIGGLAGDGLFF	TGTGCCAGTAGTATAGGAGGACTAGCGGGGGACGGGCTGTTTTTT